The 29 T cell receptor beta chains below come from one sample, sequenced in a study of vaccination effects on CD4 cells after COVID-19. The authors isolated CD4+ T cells after around nine days of culture. Some clones are missing from TCRdb's copy, which holds only in-frame ones; the method was immunoSEQ multiplex PCR. The sample has some 49,000 clones; roughly 72% are singletons. These receptors' antigens are unknown. The material sequenced was CD4+ T cells from PBMCs cultured without peptide, taken before COVID-19 vaccination. All receptors come from a human donor who had a prior SARS-CoV-2 infection.

CDR3 DNA: TGTGCCAGCAGCTTGGGGCCACAGGGGGGGGAGGGCGAGCAGTACTTC. Translation: CASSLGPQGGEGEQYF. The rearrangement joins TRBV5-5 to TRBJ2-7, with a tentative D call TRBD1 (8 bases). The CDR3 is 16 residues long. The V and J ends lost 0 bases and 6 bases respectively, with 19 bases between them. Germline values: CDR1 SGHKS, CDR2 YYEKEE (reference sequence).

The chain couples TRBV4-3 to TRBJ2-7; TRBD2 agrees at 10 bases. V gave up 1 base and J gave up 2 bases; unmatched junction bases: 2. From germline, CDR1 is LGHNA and CDR2 YSLEER. The CDR3 extends over 15 amino acids. The CDR3 is CASSQGTSGPYEQYF. CDR3 in DNA: TGCGCCAGCAGCCAAGGGACTAGCGGCCCCTACGAGCAGTACTTC.

The count of this clone is one. The chain links TRBV30 to TRBJ2-7; 9 nucleotides agree with TRBD2. Germline assignment: CDR1 GTSNPN and CDR2 SVGIG (reference sequence). With 8 bases clipped from V and 1 base from J, the junction kept 0 bases outside the gene matches. The CDR3 is made up of 11 amino acids. CDR3: CASGRSYEQYF. CDR3 DNA: TGTGCCAGCGGGAGGTCCTACGAGCAGTACTTC.

The V and J genes are TRBV5-1 and TRBJ2-7; possible D gene TRBD1, 6 bases. This CDR3 is 14 amino acids long. The germline V gene has CDR1 SGHRS and CDR2 YFSETQ. With 4 bases removed from V and 5 bases from J, the gap between germline ends came to 16 bases. In DNA, the CDR3 is TGCGCCAGCAGCCCCGGGACATGGGCTAACGAGCAGTACTTC. Translated, it gives CASSPGTWANEQYF.

This chain joins TRBV5-1 and TRBJ1-3; 7 nucleotides agree with TRBD1. Losses at the gene ends were 3 bases for V and 4 bases for J; bases not matched to a gene: 4. Germline-derived CDR1 and CDR2 are SGHRS and YFSETQ. CDR3 length: 14 residues. CDR3: CASSSTGQGNTIYF. As DNA, the CDR3 is TGCGCCAGCAGCTCGACAGGGCAAGGAAACACCATATATTTT.

CDR3 DNA sequence: TGTGCCATCAGTGAGTCGAGGGGGACAGGGCTCTACTTAGCCAAAAACATTCAGTACTTC. Residues: CAISESRGTGLYLAKNIQYF. The chain is built from TRBV10-3 and TRBJ2-4, with 9 bases identical to TRBD1. Losses at the gene ends were 0 bases for V and 0 bases for J; bases not matched to a gene: 12. The CDR3 runs to 20 residues. From germline, CDR1 is ENHRY and CDR2 SYGVKD.

This rearrangement joins TRBV3-1 (or the pseudogene TRBV3-2) to TRBJ1-3; maybe TRBD1 (6 bases). The CDR3 runs 15 residues. Trimming removed 4 bases from V and 2 bases from J, with 12 bases in between. CDR1 and CDR2 (germline): LGHDT, YNNKEL (reference sequence). CDR3 sequence: CASSLGQSPGNTIYF. The CDR3 DNA sequence: TGTGCCAGCAGCCTCGGACAGAGCCCTGGAAACACCATATATTTT.

Only a few counts were recorded for this clone. The rearrangement joins TRBV3-1 (or the pseudogene TRBV3-2) to TRBJ1-4; TRBD1 agrees at 7 bases. This CDR3 region has 15 residues. V lost 2 bases and J lost 10; bases outside the gene matches: 10. Germline V gene data show CDR1 as LGHDT and CDR2 as YNNKEL (reference sequence). The CDR3 region has the DNA TGTGCCAGCAGCCAAAAGGACAGGATTTGGGGAAAACTGTTTTTT. Amino acids: CASSQKDRIWGKLFF.

J is TRBJ2-3 and V is TRBV5-4; weak D call: TRBD2 (6 bases). This CDR3 is built from 15 residues. Looked up from germline, CDR1 is SGHNT and CDR2 is YYREEE (reference sequence). Trimming pared 7 bases from V and 5 bases from J, leaving 20 bases between. The CDR3 loop is CASPAGTSLGDTQYF. The DNA for the CDR3 is TGTGCCAGCCCGGCGGGGACGAGCTTAGGAGATACGCAGTATTTT.

This clone came up a few times. The chain recombines TRBV7-9 with TRBJ1-4; 7 bases agree with TRBD1. The germline V gene has CDR1 SEHNR and CDR2 FQNEAQ (reference sequence). The CDR3 sequence is 14 residues long. V shed 1 base and J 8 bases; nucleotides not matched to a gene: 4. The CDR3 here is CASSLGQGKEKLFF. In nucleotides, the CDR3 is TGTGCCAGCAGCTTAGGACAGGGTAAAGAAAAACTGTTTTTT.

The chain combines TRBV7-9 with TRBJ1-3; possibly TRBD1 for D (6 bases). This CDR3 region has 15 residues. The germline gives CDR1 SEHNR, CDR2 FQNEAQ (reference sequence). V was pared by 5 bases and J by 1 base, with 12 bases between. The CDR3 protein is CASSHPGESGNTIYF. The CDR3 region has the DNA TGTGCCAGCAGCCATCCAGGGGAATCTGGAAACACCATATATTTT.

The chain recombines TRBV18 with TRBJ1-4, with D unresolved. The length of the CDR3 is 14 residues. Germline V gene lookup returns CDR1 KGHSH and CDR2 LQKENI. V was trimmed by 3 bases and J by 8 bases, leaving 13 bases between them. CDR3 bases: TGTGCCAGCTCACCCCCGTGGAGAGGGGAAAAACTGTTTTTT. Amino acid sequence: CASSPPWRGEKLFF.

The chain couples TRBV5-6 to TRBJ1-6; tentatively, D is TRBD1 (6 bases). Germline values: CDR1 SGHDT, CDR2 YYEEEE. Trimming shortened V by 3 bases and J by 8 bases, and 9 bases separated the two germline ends. The CDR3 is 13 amino acids. CDR3 coding DNA: TGTGCCAGCAGCTCCTACAGGGATTCACCCCTCCACTTT. Translation: CASSSYRDSPLHF.

This chain joins TRBV6-2 or TRBV6-3 and TRBJ2-4; perhaps TRBD2 as D (5 bases). The germline V gene has CDR1 MNHEY and CDR2 SVGEGT. This CDR3 is built from 15 residues. V shed 5 bases and J shed 0 bases, with 11 bases lying between them. This CDR3 reads CASSDTRLAKNIQYF. In DNA form, the CDR3 reads TGTGCCAGCAGTGATACTAGACTAGCCAAAAACATTCAGTACTTC.

In DNA form, the CDR3 reads TGTGCCAGCACCCTCGGACTAGAAGAGACCCAGTACTTC. Amino acids: CASTLGLEETQYF. The chain uses TRBV25-1 and TRBJ2-5; TRBD2 matches 7 bases. Looked up from germline, CDR1 is MGHDK and CDR2 is SYGVNS. V trimming: 7 bases; J trimming: 3 bases; junction bases outside the gene matches: 5. The CDR3 runs 13 residues.

CDR3 region: CASSSHTGGSSGNTIYF. CDR3 bases: TGTGCCAGCAGCTCCCATACAGGGGGGAGCTCTGGAAACACCATATATTTT. The chain recombines TRBV7-6 with TRBJ1-3; 8 bases line up with TRBD1. Germline CDR1 is SGHVS and CDR2 is FNYEAQ. The trim removed 4 bases at V and 0 bases at J, leaving 8 bases unmatched. There are 17 residues in the CDR3. The full variable domain, rest sourced from reference TRBV7-6 and TRBJ1-3, is GAGVSQSPRYKVTKRGQDVALRCDPISGHVSLYWYRQALGQGPEFLTYFNYEAQQDKSGLPNDRFSAERPEGSISTLTIQRTEQRDSAMYRCASSSHTGGSSGNTIYFGEGSWLTVV.

The gene calls are TRBV7-2 and TRBJ2-3; 7 positions match TRBD2. Germline CDR1 reads SGHTA; CDR2 reads FQGNSA. The CDR3 is made up of 16 amino acids. The ends lost 5 bases at V and 7 bases at J; junction bases unmatched: 15. DNA of the CDR3: TGTGCCAGCAGCCAGCGGGGTTTCCGGGGGGTTAATACGCAGTATTTT. The encoded protein is CASSQRGFRGVNTQYF. Full variable domain (rest looked up from reference TRBV7-2 and TRBJ2-3): GAGVSQSPSNKVTEKGKDVELRCDPISGHTALYWYRQSLGQGLEFLIYFQGNSAPDKSGLPSDRFSAERTGGSVSTLTIQRTQQEDSAVYLCASSQRGFRGVNTQYFGPGTRLTVL.

The chain recombines TRBV19 with TRBJ2-7; D remains unclear. Germline CDR1 and CDR2: LNHDA and SQIVND (reference sequence). The CDR3 consists of 14 residues. V lost 5 bases and J lost 5, with 16 bases in between. The CDR3 reads CASSVGPLLNEQYF. The CDR3 DNA reads TGTGCCAGTAGTGTCGGGCCCCTCCTCAACGAGCAGTACTTC.

The genes are TRBV12-5 and TRBJ2-7; no reliable D call. Germline CDR1 LGHNT, CDR2 FRNRAP. The CDR3 is made up of 12 amino acids. Trimming took off 0 bases at V and 4 bases at J, with 4 bases between the two ends. The CDR3 protein is CASGLVRYEQYF. The CDR3 DNA is TGTGCTAGTGGTTTGGTACGGTACGAGCAGTACTTC.

The rearrangement uses TRBV5-5 and TRBJ1-2; D gene ambiguous. Trimming shortened V by 4 bases and J by 9 bases, and 19 bases separated the two germline ends. The CDR3 is 14 residues long. Germline loops: CDR1 SGHKS, CDR2 YYEKEE (reference sequence). The CDR3: CASSPGGQVGSYTF. For the CDR3, the DNA is TGTGCCAGCAGCCCGGGAGGGCAAGTGGGGAGCTACACCTTC.

This clone was seen just once. The gene calls are TRBV11-3 and TRBJ1-2; 11 nucleotides align to TRBD1. This CDR3 is 18 amino acids long. Germline CDR1 is SGHNT and CDR2 is YENEEA. V shed 5 bases, J shed 10 bases, and the junction held 21 bases outside the gene matches. The CDR3 coding sequence is TGTGCCAGCAGCACACACCGGCGGGACAGGGGGGATATTCGGGACTACACCTTC. Its protein product is CASSTHRRDRGDIRDYTF.

This rearrangement joins TRBV19 to TRBJ2-3, with 7 bases identical to TRBD1. This CDR3 is built from 15 residues. Germline assignment: CDR1 LNHDA and CDR2 SQIVND (reference sequence). Trimming took 6 bases from V and 2 from J; bases not matched to a gene: 8. Here the CDR3 DNA reads TGTGCCAGTAGCACCGGGACAGACCTCACAGATACGCAGTATTTT. This gives the protein CASSTGTDLTDTQYF.

The CDR3 sequence is CASSLVGLQGAVTEAFF. The DNA for the CDR3 is TGTGCCAGCAGCTTAGTTGGCTTGCAGGGGGCGGTTACTGAAGCTTTCTTT. The chain has TRBV7-9 and TRBJ1-1; 8 bases match TRBD1. Unmatched junction bases numbered 12, after V lost 1 base and J lost 5 bases. Looked up from germline, CDR1 is SEHNR and CDR2 is FQNEAQ (reference sequence). This CDR3 spans 17 amino acids.

This clone appeared a single time. The V and J genes are TRBV15 and TRBJ2-3; TRBD2 matches at 8 bases. CDR3 length equals 14 residues. The germline gives CDR1 LNHNV, CDR2 YYDKDF (reference sequence). J was trimmed by 4 bases and V by 8 bases; bases with no gene match: 8. This CDR3 reads CATAGTSIPDTQYF. In nucleotides, the CDR3 is TGTGCCACCGCGGGGACTAGTATACCAGATACGCAGTATTTT.

The chain employs TRBV19 and TRBJ1-2, with 7 positions matching TRBD1. The CDR3 sequence is 15 residues long. Germline CDR1 and CDR2: LNHDA and SQIVND (reference sequence). J gave up 1 base and V 7 bases, and 9 bases lay outside the gene matches. DNA of the CDR3: TGTGCCAGTACCAAAGGGGGCTCGGGTAACTATGGCTACACCTTC. It specifies CASTKGGSGNYGYTF.

The CDR3 loop is CASSAGTSGSGEQYF. The CDR3, as DNA: TGTGCCAGCAGCGCGGGGACTAGCGGGAGTGGAGAGCAGTACTTC. The chain couples TRBV11-2 to TRBJ2-7; 14 nucleotides line up with TRBD2. V lost 5 bases to trimming and J lost 7 bases; unmatched junction nucleotides: 7. This CDR3 is built from 15 residues. CDR1 SGHAT and CDR2 FQNNGV come from the germline V gene.

This sequence joins TRBV14 and TRBJ2-1; D is unresolved. The CDR3 runs to 13 residues. V was shortened by 0 bases and J by 4 bases, with 4 bases between the two germline ends. Germline V gene lookup returns CDR1 SGHDN and CDR2 FVKESK. CDR3 in amino acids: CASSQDRYNEQFF. The CDR3 nucleotides are TGTGCCAGCAGCCAAGATAGATACAATGAGCAGTTCTTC. The variable domain in full, completed from reference TRBV14 and TRBJ2-1, reads EAGVTQFPSHSVIEKGQTVTLRCDPISGHDNLYWYRRVMGKEIKFLLHFVKESKQDESGMPNNRFLAERTGGTYSTLKVQPAELEDSGVYFCASSQDRYNEQFFGPGTRLTVL.

This clone showed up just a few times. The V and J genes are TRBV4-3 and TRBJ2-7; 8 nucleotides match TRBD2. This CDR3 contains 13 residues. Germline values: CDR1 LGHNA, CDR2 YSLEER. After removal of 0 bases from V and 10 bases from J, the junction contained 5 bases not matched to a gene. The CDR3: CASSQELAEKQYF. In DNA form, the CDR3 reads TGCGCCAGCAGCCAAGAACTAGCGGAAAAACAGTACTTC.

The chain is built from TRBV21-1 and TRBJ1-1; the D call of TRBD1 is as the table states it, not checked on the DNA. TRBV21-1 is classified as a pseudogene. This CDR3 is built from 14 residues. CDR3: CASTPGQADTEAFF. Written as DNA, the CDR3 is TGTGCCAGCACGCCGGGACAGGCGGACACTGAAGCTTTCTTT.